A selection of T cell receptor beta chains follows, all from one sample in a study of T cell responses to AZD1222 COVID-19 vaccine. Sequenced by immunoSEQ multiplex PCR; TCRdb stores in-frame clones only, minus some. The sample holds approximately 120,000 clones, around nine tenths seen once. The sequenced sample was peripheral blood, obtained on day 0 of AZD1222 vaccination. The source of these receptors is an adult in good health. The conserved cysteine and the conserved F or W are not part of the CDR3 here. Size is stated for part of the rows, as once, few or many counts, or as a class when the clone is expanded.

J gene,clone size,V gene,CDR3 protein
TRBJ1-2,.,TRBV7-9,ASSLEGRGYGYT
TRBJ1-3,.,TRBV6-2/TRBV6-3,ASSYFGGNTIY
TRBJ1-3,once,TRBV29-1,SVGAGGGAGNTIY
TRBJ1-4,.,TRBV12-3/TRBV12-4,ASRRYREKLF
TRBJ2-1,.,TRBV9,ASSAGTTYNEQF
TRBJ1-2,once,TRBV5-1,ASSQEGALYGYT
TRBJ1-1,once,TRBV5-1,ASSLRGANTEAF
TRBJ2-7,.,TRBV20-1,SASGTSGYEQY
TRBJ2-7,.,TRBV18,ASSPRTGALEEQY
TRBJ1-1,.,TRBV21-1,ASSIPRTGSTEAF
TRBJ2-4,.,TRBV10-3,AISELSGKAQY
TRBJ2-3,.,TRBV5-1,ASSLVQGAGTQY
TRBJ1-1,.,TRBV4-1,ASRGEMNTEAF
TRBJ1-5,few,TRBV19,ATAAASNQPQH
TRBJ1-1,.,TRBV6-5,ASSYSRVPTEAF
TRBJ1-6,.,TRBV3-1/TRBV3-2,ASSQGGVEQNSPLH
TRBJ1-1,.,TRBV29-1,SERGSMNTEAF
TRBJ2-2,few,TRBV10-3,AISESRGGELF
TRBJ2-2,once,TRBV5-1,ASSLGPGTGELF
TRBJ2-2,.,TRBV7-2,ASSRGQGGNTGELF
TRBJ2-3,.,TRBV27,ASSPQGGSRTDTQY
TRBJ1-1,.,TRBV10-3,AISESRTNTEAF
TRBJ2-7,once,TRBV6-5,ASSSDRTGTSYEQY
TRBJ1-5,once,TRBV2,ASSQEGLGNQPQH
TRBJ2-3,.,TRBV13,ASSDRLAGVEGAQY
TRBJ2-2,.,TRBV27,ASSSPGTGGSTGELF
TRBJ1-2,few,TRBV7-9,ASSREAYGYT
TRBJ1-1,.,TRBV9,ASSVAGANTEAF
TRBJ2-4,.,TRBV4-2,ASSQRVGDGAKNIQY
TRBJ2-1,.,TRBV7-9,ASSLGASGNNEQF
TRBJ1-1,.,TRBV5-1,ASSLLGQGDTEAF
TRBJ1-5,.,TRBV19,ASSTTGARQPQH